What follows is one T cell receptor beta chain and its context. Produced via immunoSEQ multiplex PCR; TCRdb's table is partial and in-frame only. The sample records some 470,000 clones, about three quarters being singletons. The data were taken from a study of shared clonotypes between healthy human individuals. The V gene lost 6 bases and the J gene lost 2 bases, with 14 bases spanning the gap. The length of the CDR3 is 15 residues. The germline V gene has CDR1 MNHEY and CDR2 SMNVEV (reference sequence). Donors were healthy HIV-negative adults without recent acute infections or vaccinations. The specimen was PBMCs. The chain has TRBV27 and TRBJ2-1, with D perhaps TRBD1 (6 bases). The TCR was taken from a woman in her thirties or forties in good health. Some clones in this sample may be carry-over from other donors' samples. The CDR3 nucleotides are TGTGCCAGCAGAGAGCTGACAGGAACCTACAATGAGCAGTTCTTC. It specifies CASRELTGTYNEQFF.